This paragraph reports one TCR beta chain. CDR3 size: 18 residues. V was shortened by 2 bases and J by 0 bases, with 14 bases between the two germline ends. From germline, CDR1 is SNHLY and CDR2 FYNNEI. The data are from a study of blood T cell repertoires in COVID-19. Clones were sequenced by immunoSEQ multiplex PCR, and TCRdb holds only the in-frame ones, with some missing. The sample has fewer than 350,000 clones; under 90% are singletons. The chain combines TRBV2 with TRBJ1-6; D ambiguous. This TCR was recovered from a woman in her fifties or sixties with active or convalescent COVID-19. Sample: peripheral blood. This CDR3 reads CASSEPFPGSSYNSPLHF. The CDR3, as DNA: TGTGCCAGCAGTGAACCGTTCCCGGGGAGCTCCTATAATTCACCCCTCCACTTT.